This T cell receptor (beta chain) was identified during a study of cytomegalovirus exposure and HLA in healthy donors (dated by TCRdb to the late 2010s). Describing the broader study: In an earlier analysis of approximately 500 of the donors, around 300 Gb of sequence data and some 120 million unique TCR beta sequences from about 180 million T cells were reported. Every discovery cohort repertoire had been produced on one sequencing platform. Rather than drawing on any new phenotypic data, the later analysis identified candidate immune exposures from TCR beta sequences and the way those sequences occurred across donors. High-throughput TCR immunosequencing, statistical association of individual TCRs with disease status, and machine learning were combined to predict cytomegalovirus infection status. Among roughly 400 genotyped donors of the cohort, an average of approximately 220,000 unique TCR beta nucleotide sequences was sequenced per donor, of which about 18% were non-productive. A later genetic analysis took genome-wide SNP genotypes for about 65% of the 666 donors and used that subset as a discovery cohort. In an earlier analysis of 587 of the donors, high-throughput TCR beta sequencing was used to judge whether each TCR beta V gene segment behaved as functional or pseudogenic. Alongside the repertoire data, information on donor age, sex, ethnicity and CMV serostatus was compiled. In a later analysis, previously published TCR beta repertoires from 600 to 850 donors were re-analyzed and high-resolution HLA genotyping was added so that TCR occurrence patterns could be studied. The number of donors typed differed by locus, with about 620-630 for A, B, C, DRB1 and DQB1, more than 500 for DQA1, nearly 610 for DPA1, and 450 to 480 for DPB1. Among the roughly 390 genotyped donors, approximately 76% belonged to the genetic ancestry cluster associated with self-reported Caucasian donors. An early release that covered fewer than 800 HLA-typed donors contained 250 to 350 gigabases of sequencing data and about 93 million unique TCR sequences. Using immunosequencing, the study profiled T cell repertoires from about 650 subjects and related those repertoires to cytomegalovirus serostatus. The study aimed to test whether cataloging public T cell receptors could reveal signatures of past pathogen exposure. Besides the first cohort of roughly 640 subjects, a separate validation cohort made up of over a hundred different subjects was used. Both class I and class II loci were covered by HLA typing, at four-digit resolution. Four or five DR-DQ haplotypes were treated as single units for association and clustering because of strong linkage in the cohort.

General study outcomes and caveats: In a later analysis, the rate of TCR association differed among HLA loci, with DRB1 alleles having the most associated TCRs and HLA-C alleles having the fewest. The only immune exposure information available for the cohort was CMV serostatus. According to the authors, the approach could potentially be generalized to other disease states and immunological phenotypes. Specific HLA alleles were associated with 18,000 or so TCR beta sequences at a false discovery rate of 0.05 in a later analysis. The study listed 164 TCR beta chains as associated with cytomegalovirus. The classifier was reported to diagnose cytomegalovirus status with high specificity and sensitivity in both the original and validation cohorts. Most CMV-associated TCR beta chains appeared to be HLA-restricted in a later analysis, and the HLA associations seemed to be driven largely by CMV exposure. Assigning TCR associations to individual alleles was difficult when HLA alleles, especially DR and DQ, strongly co-occurred. Correlated functional status among segregating V segments might be attributable to linkage disequilibrium, but an unknown experimental factor could not be ruled out. A further reported finding was that TCR beta sequences accurately predicted the HLA-A and HLA-B alleles for most subjects in the first cohort. Because HLA typing was unavailable for some donors at each locus, only the typed subset was used in association tests. Most TCR sequences were observed very rarely across donors, whereas some public TCRs were present in many individuals. In this cohort, only TCR beta chains were sequenced, and detectable features were limited by the absence of alpha or paired-chain data. The presence/absence analyses assumed that sequencing depth was roughly uniform across donors, and that assumption may not be true. A later analysis reported that several top co-occurrence clusters appeared linked to parvovirus B19, influenza, CMV and Epstein-Barr virus. The sequencing pipeline was judged likely to have produced a cluster of highly shared sequence variants as a technical artifact. In an earlier analysis of roughly 500 of the donors, most TCR beta V segments appeared in productive rearrangements about 90% or about 30% of the time, broadly matching IMGT annotations. V-gene and J-gene trimming of TCR beta chains was associated with a missense DCLRE1C variant in a later genetic analysis, and the association was replicated in an independent cohort. Some 16 rarely observed V segments, including chromosome 9 orphons, were excluded from the earlier analysis of a few hundred of the donors because counts were too low. Three of the identified cytomegalovirus-associated TCR beta chains were confirmed in vitro to be specific for cytomegalovirus antigens. Compared with equally common non-associated chains, HLA-associated TCR beta chains in a later analysis were more clonally expanded and had lower generation probabilities. According to a later genetic analysis, donors in an Asian-associated ancestry cluster had fewer N-insertions in productive TCRs than the approximately 650-donor mean. Some IMGT-functional V segments, including TRBV6-2 and TRBV6-3, could not be distinguished by the 87-base-pair reads and were therefore excluded.

V gives up 9 bases and J gives up 1 base, and the segment between their germline ends measures 16 bases. The CDR3 runs 14 residues from the cysteine to the phenylalanine. Just the 42-base CDR3 DNA is kept, in frame starting at base 1. Looking up the germline V gene (reference sequence) yields CDR1 LNHDA and CDR2 SQIVND. The cohort was made up of about 670 healthy bone marrow donors. Cohort members were all nominally healthy when sampled, although unrecorded immune exposures were likely present. The donor was CMV seropositive and belonged to the group of 250 to 300 seropositive cohort members. Each donor provided a peripheral blood sample, and peripheral blood mononuclear cells were used for TCR beta sequencing. The Qiagen DNeasy Blood Extraction Kit was used to extract genomic DNA from the blood cell samples. As concerns this clone: Its specific antigen is unknown. Base qualities are not provided; no much larger clone lies one nucleotide away.

Libraries were constructed by the immunoSEQ multiplex PCR assay. For the multiplex PCR, a mixture combining 60 forward primers for TCR Vbeta segments and 13 reverse primers for TCR Jbeta segments was used. The CDR3 region of rearranged TCR beta genes was amplified from genomic DNA with a multiplex PCR assay. The amplified TCR beta libraries were sequenced on the Illumina HiSeq System as 87-base-pair reads. The original methods were these. A later analysis counted about 80 million unique TCR beta chains across the 600 to 850 repertoires, and around 9.9 million of these chains were shared by at least two donors. Raw reads were error-corrected and collapsed into unique sequences by a nearest-neighbor algorithm in which closely related sequences were merged to remove PCR and sequencing errors. Alignment of CDR3 sequences to IMGT reference sequences was used to assign V, D and J gene segments. For a sequence to be retained, a match of at least six nucleotides to both a V gene segment and a J gene segment was required. Rearrangements were called productive when the CDR3 lacked stop codons and stayed in frame with V and J; all others were non-productive. Following IMGT convention, CDR3 was defined as the stretch from the second conserved V-encoded cysteine up to the conserved J-encoded phenylalanine. Sequences without an unambiguous match to a single V gene segment were excluded from the earlier analysis of several hundred of the donors. An earlier analysis of a few hundred of the donors called V segments functional above 56.7% productive rearrangements and segregating when the between-donor standard deviation exceeded 5%. A statistical classification framework was developed to diagnose cytomegalovirus status using the catalog of TCR beta chain sequences. A later analysis assigned V and J genes by comparing TCR nucleotide sequences with IMGT/GENE-DB human TR gene sequences. A later analysis assigned CDR3 sequences and most-parsimonious VDJ recombination scenarios with the TCRdist pipeline. In a later analysis, every TCR beta chain was defined by the combination of its CDR3 amino acid sequence and its V-gene family, and reads without a unique V-gene family were dropped. To address suspected cross-contamination and a sequencing artifact, a later analysis removed a few hundred highly shared, low-generation-probability nucleotide sequences. In a later analysis, a clonal expansion index for each public chain was calculated from normalized within-repertoire ranks of inferred template counts. A later analysis computed generation probabilities with a VDJ recombination model fitted to out-of-frame rearrangements, and checked the results against IGoR. A later analysis scored TCR-TCR, TCR-HLA and TCR-CMV co-occurrence with hypergeometric tests, applying a repertoire-size bias correction to TCR pairs. False discovery rates were estimated in a later analysis by permuting HLA or CMV assignments 20 times. In a later analysis, co-occurring TCRs were grouped using DBSCAN, and TCRdist sequence similarity was added for clustering within HLA-allele-positive subsets. Repertoires with fewer than 30,000 or more than 120,000 public chains were left out of co-occurrence clustering, as were several repertoires with anomalous nucleotide sharing. TCRdb's version of the immuneACCESS table is confined to in-frame rearrangements and falls short of the full clone set. An unresolved V gene accounts for under half of the shortfall where checked; the remainder is of unknown origin. The V and J calls and clone size were taken over from that table, and D and trimming were inferred from the DNA. The sample table shows 150,000 to 170,000 clones, and 80% are seen once. The ten most abundant clones make up 5.6% of the sample.

The chain couples TRBV19 to TRBJ2-7, and possibly TRBD1, on 7 matching bases. The sequencing sample was made of PBMCs. The receptor's source is a woman in her forties in good health and CMV-seropositive. DNA sequence: TGTGCCAGCCGTCCGACAGGGACTTCCTACGAGCAGTACTTC. Its translation reads: CASRPTGTSYEQYF.